The T cell receptor (beta chain) described here comes from a study of cytomegalovirus exposure and HLA in healthy donors. Overall study context: Around four fifths of more than 300 genotyped donors fell in the Caucasian-associated ancestry cluster. Whole-study results and caveats: In a later analysis, compared with equally common non-associated chains, HLA-associated beta chains were more expanded. Rarity characterized most TCR sequences, yet some public TCRs appeared in many donors. As a later analysis showed, a missense DCLRE1C variant was linked to trimming of TCR beta V- and J-genes.

A remark on this clone: Its antigen remains unknown.

J gave up 4 bases and V 1 base, and 2 bases lay outside the gene matches. CDR3 length: 15 residues. In germline, CDR1 is SGHAT, CDR2 FQNNGV. With 60 Vbeta and 13 Jbeta primers, the PCR was carried out. Only in-frame clones appear in the TCRdb table, and some are missing; sequencing was by immunoSEQ multiplex PCR. The table has approximately 150,000 clones, just under 75% seen once; the top ten hold 1.5% to 2%. The sequence was collected from a young woman in good health and CMV-seronegative. This chain links TRBV11-2 with TRBJ2-1, with TRBD1 identical over 9 bases. The sample taken for sequencing was PBMCs. CDR3: CASSLVTGGYNEQFF. CDR3 DNA sequence: TGTGCCAGCAGCTTAGTGACAGGGGGATACAATGAGCAGTTCTTC.